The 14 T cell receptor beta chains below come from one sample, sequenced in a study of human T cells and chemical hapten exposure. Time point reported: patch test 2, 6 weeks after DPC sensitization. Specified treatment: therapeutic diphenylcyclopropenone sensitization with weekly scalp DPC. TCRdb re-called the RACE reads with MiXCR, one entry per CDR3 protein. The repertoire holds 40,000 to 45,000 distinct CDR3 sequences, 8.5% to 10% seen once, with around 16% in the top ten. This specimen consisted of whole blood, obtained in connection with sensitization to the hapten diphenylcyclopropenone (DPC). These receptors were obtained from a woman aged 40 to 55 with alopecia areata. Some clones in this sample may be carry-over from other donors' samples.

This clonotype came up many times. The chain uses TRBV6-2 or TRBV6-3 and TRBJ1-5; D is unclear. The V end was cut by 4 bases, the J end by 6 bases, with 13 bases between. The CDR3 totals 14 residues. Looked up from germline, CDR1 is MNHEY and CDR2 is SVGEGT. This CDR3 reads CASSSPEETQPQHF. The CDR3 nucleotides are TGTGCCAGCAGTTCCCCGGAGGAGACTCAGCCCCAGCATTTT.

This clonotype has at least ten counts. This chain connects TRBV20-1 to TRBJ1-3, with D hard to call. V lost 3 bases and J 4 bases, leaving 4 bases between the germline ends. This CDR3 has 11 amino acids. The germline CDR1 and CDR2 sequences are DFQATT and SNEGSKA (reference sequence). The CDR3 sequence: CSASMGNTIYF. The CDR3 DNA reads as TGCAGTGCTAGTATGGGAAACACCATATATTTT.

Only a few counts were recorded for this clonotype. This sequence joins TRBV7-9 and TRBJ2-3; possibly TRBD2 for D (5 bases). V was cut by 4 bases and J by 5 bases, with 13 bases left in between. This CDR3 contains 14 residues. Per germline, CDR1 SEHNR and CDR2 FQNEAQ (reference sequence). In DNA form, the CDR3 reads TGTGCCAGCAGCTCGGGCGGGTTTAAAGATACGCAGTATTTT. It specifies CASSSGGFKDTQYF.

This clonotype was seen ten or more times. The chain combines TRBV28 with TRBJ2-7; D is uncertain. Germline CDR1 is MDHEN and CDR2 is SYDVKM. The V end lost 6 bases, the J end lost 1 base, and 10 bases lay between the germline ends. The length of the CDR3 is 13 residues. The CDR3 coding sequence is TGTGCCAGCAGCCCAGGTTCATCCTACGAGCAGTACTTC. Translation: CASSPGSSYEQYF.

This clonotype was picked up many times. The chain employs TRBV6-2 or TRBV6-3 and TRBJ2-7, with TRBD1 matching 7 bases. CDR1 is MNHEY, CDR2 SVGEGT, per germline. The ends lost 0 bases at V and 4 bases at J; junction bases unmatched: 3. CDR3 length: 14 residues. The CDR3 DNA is TGTGCCAGCAGTTACTCGGAACAGGGGTACGAGCAGTACTTC. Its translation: CASSYSEQGYEQYF.

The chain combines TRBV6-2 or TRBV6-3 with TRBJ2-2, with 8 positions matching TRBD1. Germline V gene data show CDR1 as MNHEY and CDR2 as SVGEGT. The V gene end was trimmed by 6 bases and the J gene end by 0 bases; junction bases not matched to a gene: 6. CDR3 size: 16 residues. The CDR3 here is CASSPGGAANTGELFF. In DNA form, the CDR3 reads TGTGCCAGCAGCCCAGGGGGCGCCGCGAACACCGGGGAGCTGTTTTTT.

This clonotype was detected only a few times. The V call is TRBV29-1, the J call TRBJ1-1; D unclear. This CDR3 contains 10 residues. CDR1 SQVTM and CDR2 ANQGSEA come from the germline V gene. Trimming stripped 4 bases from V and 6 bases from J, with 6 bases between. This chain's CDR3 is CSVAEPEAFF. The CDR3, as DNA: TGCAGCGTTGCCGAACCTGAAGCTTTCTTT.

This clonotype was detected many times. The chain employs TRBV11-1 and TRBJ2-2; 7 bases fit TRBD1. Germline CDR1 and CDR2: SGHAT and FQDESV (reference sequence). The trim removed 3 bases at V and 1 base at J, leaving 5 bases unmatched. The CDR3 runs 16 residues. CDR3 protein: CASSFRGQRNTGELFF. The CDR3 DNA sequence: TGTGCCAGCAGCTTTCGGGGACAGAGGAACACCGGGGAGCTGTTTTTT. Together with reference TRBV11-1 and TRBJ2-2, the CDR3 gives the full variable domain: EAEVAQSPRYKITEKSQAVAFWCDPISGHATLYWYRQILGQGPELLVQFQDESVVDDSQLPKDRFSAERLKGVDSTLKIQPAELGDSAMYLCASSFRGQRNTGELFFGEGSRLTVL.

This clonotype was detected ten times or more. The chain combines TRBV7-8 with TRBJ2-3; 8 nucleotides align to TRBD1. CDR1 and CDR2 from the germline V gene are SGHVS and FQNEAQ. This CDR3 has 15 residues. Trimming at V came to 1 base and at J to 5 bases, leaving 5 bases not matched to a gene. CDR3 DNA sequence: TGTGCCAGCAGCTTAGGTCAGACAGGGGTAGATACGCAGTATTTT. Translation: CASSLGQTGVDTQYF.

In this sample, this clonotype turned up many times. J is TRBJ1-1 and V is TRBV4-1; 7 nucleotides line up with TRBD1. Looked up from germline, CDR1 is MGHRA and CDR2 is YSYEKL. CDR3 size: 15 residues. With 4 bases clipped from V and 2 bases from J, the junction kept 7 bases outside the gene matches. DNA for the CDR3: TGCGCCAGCAGCCTATCCCGGGACAGCAACACTGAAGCTTTCTTT. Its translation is CASSLSRDSNTEAFF.

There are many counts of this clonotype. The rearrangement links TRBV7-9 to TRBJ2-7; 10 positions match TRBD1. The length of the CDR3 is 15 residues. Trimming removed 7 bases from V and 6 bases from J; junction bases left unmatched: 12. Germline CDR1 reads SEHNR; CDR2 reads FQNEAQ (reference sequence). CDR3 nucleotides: TGTGCCAGCACCCCTGGACAGGGGGTAAGCCTCGAGCAGTACTTC. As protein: CASTPGQGVSLEQYF.

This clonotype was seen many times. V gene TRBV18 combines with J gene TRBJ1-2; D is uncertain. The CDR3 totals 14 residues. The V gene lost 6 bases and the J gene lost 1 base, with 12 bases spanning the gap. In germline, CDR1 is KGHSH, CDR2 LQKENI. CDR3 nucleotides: TGTGCCAGCTCTTTCAGGACGGATAACTATGGCTACACCTTC. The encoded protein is CASSFRTDNYGYTF.

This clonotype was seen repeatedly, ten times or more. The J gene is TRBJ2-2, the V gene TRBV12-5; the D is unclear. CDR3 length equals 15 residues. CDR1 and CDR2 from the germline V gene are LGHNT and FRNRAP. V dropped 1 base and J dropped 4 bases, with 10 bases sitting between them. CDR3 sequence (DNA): TGTGCTAGTGGTTTGGCTCTAGAGAGCACCGGGGAGCTGTTTTTT. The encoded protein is CASGLALESTGELFF.

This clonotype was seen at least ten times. CDR3 amino acids: CAWSAMRGPQHF. The CDR3 DNA reads TGTGCCTGGAGCGCGATGAGAGGGCCCCAGCATTTT. The V call is TRBV30, the J call TRBJ1-5; D remains unclear. Germline V gives CDR1 GTSNPN, CDR2 SVGIG (reference sequence). Trimming shortened V by 3 bases and J by 9 bases, and 12 bases separated the two germline ends. This CDR3 is 12 amino acids long.